The sequence of this T cell receptor (beta chain) was determined in a study of control samples from healthy donors and cancer patients. Produced via immunoSEQ multiplex PCR; TCRdb's table is partial and in-frame only. Found here are about 120,000 clones, 80% to 95% of them singletons; the top ten hold roughly 6%. The TCR sequence derives from a man younger than 35 in good health. The sample consisted of blood.

The CDR3 reads CASRDRGATEAFF. CDR3 in DNA: TGTGCCAGCAGGGACAGGGGAGCCACTGAAGCTTTCTTT. V usage is TRBV7-9 and J usage is TRBJ1-1; 9 bases are a match to TRBD1. The CDR3 is made up of 13 amino acids. Trimming at V came to 6 bases and at J to 4 bases, leaving 3 bases not matched to a gene. Germline values: CDR1 SEHNR, CDR2 FQNEAQ (reference sequence).